These T cell receptor beta chains were read from a single sample in a study of T-cell reconstitution after alpha-beta-depleted transplantation in children. TCRdb passed the PCR reads through MiXCR, listing each CDR3 protein once. The sample holds some 120,000 distinct CDR3 sequences; about a tenth are singletons and the top ten take around 24%. The sample here was PBMCs, mostly from graft donor cells, taken 180 days after TCRalphabeta/CD19-depleted stem cell transplant. The receptors stem from a girl less than two years old who had a stem cell transplant for combined immunodeficiency, so the T cells may come from the graft donor. Each CDR3 is given with its conserved first and last residue. Each record gives: J gene, V gene, D gene, clone size, CDR3 length, CDR3 DNA, CDR3 protein. A D gene is named only where the DNA matches it firmly. A clone size is listed for some rows: how often the clone was seen (once, few, many), or a class if it is expanded.

J: TRBJ1-2; V: TRBV29-1; D: -; size: -; length: 14; DNA: TGCAGCGTTGGGGGACCCATTTCTAACTATGGCTACACCTTC; CDR3: CSVGGPISNYGYTF
J: TRBJ2-7; V: TRBV6-2/TRBV6-3; D: -; size: few; length: 15; DNA: TGTGCCAGCAGTTACTTCGGCGGGGGCCCCTACGAGCAGTACTTC; CDR3: CASSYFGGGPYEQYF
J: TRBJ2-7; V: TRBV12-3/TRBV12-4; D: TRBD2; size: -; length: 15; DNA: TGTGCCAGCAGGAGAGCGGGGGGCAACTCCTACGAGCAGTACTTC; CDR3: CASRRAGGNSYEQYF
J: TRBJ1-4; V: TRBV6-5; D: -; size: few; length: 15; DNA: TGTGCCAGCAGTTACAGAGGGGCAACTAATGAAAAACTGTTTTTT; CDR3: CASSYRGATNEKLFF
J: TRBJ2-7; V: TRBV20-1; D: TRBD2; size: -; length: 14; DNA: TGCAGTGCTAGTTGGTGGGAGGGCCCATACGAGCAGTACTTC; CDR3: CSASWWEGPYEQYF
J: TRBJ2-7; V: TRBV28; D: -; size: -; length: 13; DNA: TGTGCCAGCAGGGATGGGACAACCTACGACCAGTACTTC; CDR3: CASRDGTTYDQYF
J: TRBJ2-7; V: TRBV12-3/TRBV12-4; D: -; size: -; length: 13; DNA: TGTGCCAGCAGTTTCGGGGGTCCCAACGAGCAGTACTTC; CDR3: CASSFGGPNEQYF
J: TRBJ2-5; V: TRBV12-3/TRBV12-4; D: TRBD1; size: few; length: 15; DNA: TGTGCCAGCAGTTCCCGGACAGGGGGCCGGGAGACCCAGTACTTC; CDR3: CASSSRTGGRETQYF
J: TRBJ1-6; V: TRBV12-3/TRBV12-4; D: -; size: -; length: 16; DNA: TGTGCCAGCAGCCCCCGACCGGGCTCCTATAATTCACCCCTCCACTTT; CDR3: CASSPRPGSYNSPLHF
J: TRBJ2-1; V: TRBV5-1; D: -; size: few; length: 14; DNA: TGCGCCAGCAGCTCGGGGAGCTCCTACAATGAGCAGTTCTTC; CDR3: CASSSGSSYNEQFF
J: TRBJ2-7; V: TRBV7-2; D: -; size: -; length: 12; DNA: TGTGCCAGCAGCTTAGCGTTTTCCGAGCAGTACTTC; CDR3: CASSLAFSEQYF
J: TRBJ2-7; V: TRBV7-8; D: -; size: few; length: 13; DNA: TGTGCCAGCAGCTTAAAACAGTCCTACGAGCAGTACTTC; CDR3: CASSLKQSYEQYF
J: TRBJ1-1; V: TRBV7-3; D: -; size: -; length: 15; DNA: TGTGCCAGCAGCTTAACGTGGAGGGTTTGTTTTGAAGCTTTCTTT; CDR3: CASSLTWRVCFEAFF
J: TRBJ2-6; V: TRBV5-1; D: -; size: -; length: 15; DNA: TGCGCCAGCAGCTCTGGTCCCTCTGGGGCCAACGTCCTGACTTTC; CDR3: CASSSGPSGANVLTF
J: TRBJ2-7; V: TRBV30; D: TRBD1; size: many; length: 11; DNA: TGTGCCTGGGGACAGGGTCGCGAGCAGTACTTC; CDR3: CAWGQGREQYF
J: TRBJ2-5; V: TRBV5-1; D: -; size: -; length: 16; DNA: TGCGCCAGCAGCTTGGACAGGATTCAAGCGATGGAGACCCAGTACTTC; CDR3: CASSLDRIQAMETQYF
J: TRBJ2-5; V: TRBV20-1; D: TRBD2; size: -; length: 14; DNA: TGCAGTGCGCCAGCTAGCGGGAGGCGGGAGACCCAGTACTTC; CDR3: CSAPASGRRETQYF
J: TRBJ2-1; V: TRBV20-1; D: -; size: -; length: 16; DNA: TGCAGTGCTAGAGCCCCCGGGCAGGGACCTTACAATGAGCAGTTCTTC; CDR3: CSARAPGQGPYNEQFF
J: TRBJ2-1; V: TRBV20-1; D: -; size: -; length: 15; DNA: TGCAGTGCTAGAAAGTCTGGCATCTCCTACAATGAGCAGTTCTTC; CDR3: CSARKSGISYNEQFF
J: TRBJ2-7; V: TRBV20-1; D: -; size: few; length: 12; DNA: TGCAGTGTAGGGGGGGCCTCCTACGAGCAGTACTTC; CDR3: CSVGGASYEQYF
J: TRBJ2-4; V: TRBV5-5; D: -; size: -; length: 18; DNA: TGTGCCAGCAGTTGGTACAGCGGCCCCTTACTGGCCAAAAACATTCAGTACTTC; CDR3: CASSWYSGPLLAKNIQYF
J: TRBJ2-1; V: TRBV7-2; D: -; size: many; length: 12; DNA: TGTGCCAGCAGCTTGTGGGAAAATGAGCAGTTCTTC; CDR3: CASSLWENEQFF
J: TRBJ1-5; V: TRBV19; D: -; size: -; length: 16; DNA: TGTGCCAGTAGTATATTACTCACAGGGTGGCATCAGCCCCAGCATTTT; CDR3: CASSILLTGWHQPQHF
J: TRBJ2-5; V: TRBV6-5; D: -; size: few; length: 14; DNA: TGTGCCAGCAGTTACAACACCTTAGCCAAGACCCAGTACTTC; CDR3: CASSYNTLAKTQYF
J: TRBJ2-5; V: TRBV3-1; D: TRBD2; size: many; length: 17; DNA: TGTGCCAGCAGCCAAGGCCTAGCGGGCACCTGGCAGGAGACCCAGTACTTC; CDR3: CASSQGLAGTWQETQYF
J: TRBJ2-5; V: TRBV11-3; D: -; size: -; length: 13; DNA: TGTGCCAGCAGCTTAGAGCATTTGTCAGCCCAGTACTTC; CDR3: CASSLEHLSAQYF
J: TRBJ2-4; V: TRBV4-1; D: TRBD2; size: few; length: 14; DNA: TGCGCCAGCAGCCAAAATCGACTAGCTCGGATTCAGTACTTC; CDR3: CASSQNRLARIQYF
J: TRBJ2-1; V: TRBV12-3/TRBV12-4; D: TRBD1; size: few; length: 15; DNA: TGTGCCAGCAGATTCCACGGGACAGGCTACAATGAGCAGTTCTTC; CDR3: CASRFHGTGYNEQFF
J: TRBJ2-3; V: TRBV7-3; D: -; size: once; length: 14; DNA: TGTTCCAGCAGCCCTCCACTGACGACAGATACGCAGTATTTT; CDR3: CSSSPPLTTDTQYF
J: TRBJ1-2; V: TRBV4-2; D: TRBD1; size: -; length: 12; DNA: TGTGCCAGCGGAACAGGGGTCCTTGGCTACACCTTC; CDR3: CASGTGVLGYTF
J: TRBJ2-7; V: TRBV5-1; D: -; size: few; length: 17; DNA: TGCGCCAGCAGCTTGGCCGGAGGGGGGCGGACCCCCTACGAGCAGTACTTC; CDR3: CASSLAGGGRTPYEQYF
J: TRBJ2-1; V: TRBV5-6; D: TRBD2; size: -; length: 16; DNA: TGTGCCAGCAGCCCTGAGGGACTAGGGAGCTACAATGAGCAGTTCTTC; CDR3: CASSPEGLGSYNEQFF
J: TRBJ2-3; V: TRBV18; D: TRBD2; size: many; length: 14; DNA: TGTGCCAGCTCAACAGGACTAGCGTCAGATACGCAGTATTTT; CDR3: CASSTGLASDTQYF
J: TRBJ2-7; V: TRBV7-9; D: -; size: -; length: 15; DNA: TGTGCCAGCAGCCCAAAAGTCGGGTTCTCCTACGAGCAGTACTTC; CDR3: CASSPKVGFSYEQYF
J: TRBJ2-1; V: TRBV4-3; D: TRBD2; size: -; length: 15; DNA: TGCGCCAGCAGCCAAAGCTTTAGCGGGAGGGATGAGCAGTTCTTC; CDR3: CASSQSFSGRDEQFF
J: TRBJ1-2; V: TRBV4-3; D: -; size: -; length: 16; DNA: TGCGCCAGCAGCCAAGAAGTAGGGGAAGTAGGATATGGCTACACCTTC; CDR3: CASSQEVGEVGYGYTF
J: TRBJ2-5; V: TRBV12-3/TRBV12-4; D: TRBD1; size: -; length: 15; DNA: TGTGCCAGCAGTGGACAGGGGTTACTCCAAGAGACCCAGTACTTC; CDR3: CASSGQGLLQETQYF
J: TRBJ1-4; V: TRBV12-3/TRBV12-4; D: -; size: -; length: 15; DNA: TGTGCCAGCAGTTTAGTGGGGGCCCAGAGAGAAAAACTGTTTTTT; CDR3: CASSLVGAQREKLFF
J: TRBJ2-5; V: TRBV20-1; D: -; size: few; length: 15; DNA: TGCAGTGCTAGGGATGGGGGTCTAGCTCAGGAGACCCAGTACTTC; CDR3: CSARDGGLAQETQYF
J: TRBJ2-5; V: TRBV5-5; D: -; size: many; length: 15; DNA: TGTGCCAGCAGCTTGCTTCAGGGGCTAGCGGAGACCCAGTACTTC; CDR3: CASSLLQGLAETQYF
J: TRBJ2-2; V: TRBV5-5; D: TRBD1; size: few; length: 14; DNA: TGTGCCAGCAGCTCCGGGACAGCGCCCCCGGAGCTGTTTTTT; CDR3: CASSSGTAPPELFF
J: TRBJ2-2; V: TRBV7-8; D: -; size: -; length: 16; DNA: TGTGCCAGCAGCTCCACACCGGACAGAGATTTAGGGGAGCTGTTTTTT; CDR3: CASSSTPDRDLGELFF
J: TRBJ2-1; V: TRBV12-3/TRBV12-4; D: TRBD1; size: -; length: 14; DNA: TGTGCCAGCAGCCGACAGGGAACCTACAATGAGCAGTTCTTC; CDR3: CASSRQGTYNEQFF
J: TRBJ1-4; V: TRBV5-1; D: -; size: -; length: 13; DNA: TGCGCCAGCAGCACGGTCATTAATGAAAAACTGTTTTTT; CDR3: CASSTVINEKLFF
J: TRBJ2-3; V: TRBV28; D: -; size: many; length: 14; DNA: TGTGCCAGCAAGCTTGGAAGAAGCACAGATACGCAGTATTTT; CDR3: CASKLGRSTDTQYF
J: TRBJ2-7; V: TRBV7-9; D: -; size: few; length: 16; DNA: TGTGCCAGCCACCGATTCCCAGGGGGGATCTTCTACGAGCAGTACTTC; CDR3: CASHRFPGGIFYEQYF
J: TRBJ2-1; V: TRBV24-1; D: TRBD1; size: few; length: 11; DNA: TGTGCCACCAGACAGGGGTATGAGCAGTTCTTC; CDR3: CATRQGYEQFF
J: TRBJ2-7; V: TRBV20-1; D: -; size: -; length: 16; DNA: TGCAGTGCTAGAGATGCGGTCGCGGGGACCCTATGGGAGCAGTACTTC; CDR3: CSARDAVAGTLWEQYF
J: TRBJ2-5; V: TRBV28; D: TRBD1; size: -; length: 17; DNA: TGTGCCAGCAGCCTTTCTTTCCGGACAGGGGGCGTGGAGACCCAGTACTTC; CDR3: CASSLSFRTGGVETQYF